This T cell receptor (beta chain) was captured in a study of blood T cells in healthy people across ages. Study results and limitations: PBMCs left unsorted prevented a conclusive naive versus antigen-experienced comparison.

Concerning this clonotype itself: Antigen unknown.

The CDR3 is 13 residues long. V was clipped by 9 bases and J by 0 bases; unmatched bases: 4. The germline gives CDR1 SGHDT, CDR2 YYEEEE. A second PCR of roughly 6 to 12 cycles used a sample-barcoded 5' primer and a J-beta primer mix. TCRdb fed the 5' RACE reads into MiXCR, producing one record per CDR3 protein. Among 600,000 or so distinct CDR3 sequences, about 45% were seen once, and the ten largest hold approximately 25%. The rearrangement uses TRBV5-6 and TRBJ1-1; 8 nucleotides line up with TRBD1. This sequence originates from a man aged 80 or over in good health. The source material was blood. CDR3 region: CATYRGVNTEAFF. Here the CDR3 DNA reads TGTGCCACCTACAGGGGGGTGAACACTGAAGCTTTCTTT.